This is a list of T cell receptor beta chains from one sample in a study of blood T cell repertoires in COVID-19. The protocol was immunoSEQ multiplex PCR, while the TCRdb copy is restricted to in-frame clones and leaves out a portion. Of some 260,000 clones in the sample, 70% to 75% were seen once. The sample was peripheral blood. The receptors were gathered from an elderly woman with acute or convalescent COVID-19. Both conserved end residues are part of each CDR3. D genes are given only for firm matches. Not every row has a clone size; where given, it reads once, few, many or a size class.

cdr3_aa cdr3_nt j_call v_call clone_size d_call
CASQTPGTGTNEQFF TGTGCCAGCCAAACTCCAGGGACAGGGACCAATGAGCAGTTCTTC TRBJ2-1 TRBV25-1 many TRBD1
CASSFLQPGEGRKGQPQHF TGTGCCAGCAGTTTCCTCCAACCTGGGGAGGGACGCAAGGGACAGCCCCAGCATTTT TRBJ1-5 TRBV27 - -
CASSYSKGGNTEQYF TGTGCCAGCAGTTACTCGAAAGGGGGTAATACCGAGCAGTACTTC TRBJ2-7 TRBV6-5 - -
CASSPGTSAYNEQFF TGCGCCAGCAGCCCGGGGACTAGCGCCTACAATGAGCAGTTCTTC TRBJ2-1 TRBV5-1 - TRBD2
CASSSWDRGIYEQYF TGTGCCAGCAGCTCCTGGGACAGGGGTATCTACGAGCAGTACTTC TRBJ2-7 TRBV11-2 - TRBD1
CASSPGLAGVGTDTQYF TGTGCCAGCTCACCAGGACTAGCGGGAGTTGGAACAGATACGCAGTATTTT TRBJ2-3 TRBV18 once TRBD2
CASSDRSGGNEQFF TGTGCCAGCAGCGATCGAAGCGGTGGCAATGAGCAGTTCTTC TRBJ2-1 TRBV13 - -
CASSQRQGANYGYTF TGTGCCAGCAGCCAACGACAGGGAGCTAACTATGGCTACACCTTC TRBJ1-2 TRBV3-1/TRBV3-2 - TRBD1
CAIRDRLMNTEAFF TGTGCCATCAGGGACAGACTAATGAACACTGAAGCTTTCTTT TRBJ1-1 TRBV10-3 few -
CASSLGGGEGYTF TGTGCCAGCAGCTTGGGAGGAGGAGAAGGCTACACCTTC TRBJ1-2 TRBV5-4 - -
CASSPGLGLFPGEQFF TGCGCCAGCAGCCCTGGCCTTGGACTATTTCCCGGTGAGCAGTTCTTC TRBJ2-1 TRBV5-1 - -
CASRMTGDYGYTF TGTGCCAGTAGGATGACAGGGGACTATGGCTACACCTTC TRBJ1-2 TRBV19 many TRBD1
CASSPDRGRGGYTF TGTGCCAGCAGCCCGGACAGGGGGAGAGGAGGCTACACCTTC TRBJ1-2 TRBV6-5 - TRBD1
CASSLSGVPDTQYF TGCGCCAGCAGCTTGAGCGGTGTCCCAGATACGCAGTATTTT TRBJ2-3 TRBV5-1 - -
CASSSSGSAYNEQFF TGTGCCAGCAGCTCGAGCGGGAGCGCCTACAATGAGCAGTTCTTC TRBJ2-1 TRBV7-9 - TRBD2
CASSPRGYEQYF TGTGCCAGCTCACCCCGGGGGTACGAGCAGTACTTC TRBJ2-7 TRBV18 - -
CASSPTSGTTGELFF TGTGCCAGCAGTCCGACTAGCGGGACCACCGGGGAGCTGTTTTTT TRBJ2-2 TRBV27 - TRBD2